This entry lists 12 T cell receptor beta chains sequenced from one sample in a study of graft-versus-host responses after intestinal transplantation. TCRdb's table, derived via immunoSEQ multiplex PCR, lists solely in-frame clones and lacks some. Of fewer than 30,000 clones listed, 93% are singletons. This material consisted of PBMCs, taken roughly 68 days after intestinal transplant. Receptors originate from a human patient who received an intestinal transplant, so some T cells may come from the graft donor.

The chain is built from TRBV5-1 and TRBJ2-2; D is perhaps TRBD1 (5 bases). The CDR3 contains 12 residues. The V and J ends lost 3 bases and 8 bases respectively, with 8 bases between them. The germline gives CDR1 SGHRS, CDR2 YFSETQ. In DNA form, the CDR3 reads TGCGCCAGCAGCTCAGGGAATGGGGAGCTGTTTTTT. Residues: CASSSGNGELFF.

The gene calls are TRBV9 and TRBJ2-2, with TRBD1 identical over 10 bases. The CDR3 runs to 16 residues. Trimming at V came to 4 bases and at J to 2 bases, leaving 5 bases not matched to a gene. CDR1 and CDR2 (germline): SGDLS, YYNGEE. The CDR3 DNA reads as TGTGCCAGCAGCTTCCGGACAGGGGGAAACACCGGGGAGCTGTTTTTT. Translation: CASSFRTGGNTGELFF.

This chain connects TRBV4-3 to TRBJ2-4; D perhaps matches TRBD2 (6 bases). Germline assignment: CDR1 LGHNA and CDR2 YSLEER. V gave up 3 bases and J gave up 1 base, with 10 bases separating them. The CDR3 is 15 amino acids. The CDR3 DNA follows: TGCGCCAGCAGCCAGGGACTTTTGGCCAAAAACATTCAGTACTTC. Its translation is CASSQGLLAKNIQYF.

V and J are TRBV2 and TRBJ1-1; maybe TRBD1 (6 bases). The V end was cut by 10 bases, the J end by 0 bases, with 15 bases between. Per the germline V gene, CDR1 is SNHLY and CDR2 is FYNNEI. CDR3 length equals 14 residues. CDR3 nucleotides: TGTGCCATCGTGTCCGGGACAATGAACACTGAAGCTTTCTTT. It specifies CAIVSGTMNTEAFF.

This CDR3 is CASSATGSTEAFF. Here the CDR3 DNA reads TGTGCCAGCAGCGCAACAGGGAGCACTGAAGCTTTCTTT. V is TRBV9 and J is TRBJ1-1; D is possibly TRBD1 (6 bases). The length of the CDR3 is 13 residues. The V and J ends lost 3 bases and 4 bases respectively, with 10 bases between them. Germline assignment: CDR1 SGDLS and CDR2 YYNGEE.

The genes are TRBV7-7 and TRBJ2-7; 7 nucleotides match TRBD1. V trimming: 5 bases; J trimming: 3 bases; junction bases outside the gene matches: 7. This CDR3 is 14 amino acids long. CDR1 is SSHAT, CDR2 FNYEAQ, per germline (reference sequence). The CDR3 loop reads CASSQTTGSYEQYF. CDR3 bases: TGTGCCAGCAGCCAAACGACAGGGAGCTACGAGCAGTACTTC.

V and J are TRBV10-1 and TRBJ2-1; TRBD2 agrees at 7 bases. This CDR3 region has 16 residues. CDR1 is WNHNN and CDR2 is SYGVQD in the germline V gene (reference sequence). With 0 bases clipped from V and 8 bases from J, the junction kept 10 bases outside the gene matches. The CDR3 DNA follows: TGCGCCAGCAGTGAGTCCCAGGGACTAATTTGGGATGAGCAGTTCTTC. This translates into CASSESQGLIWDEQFF.

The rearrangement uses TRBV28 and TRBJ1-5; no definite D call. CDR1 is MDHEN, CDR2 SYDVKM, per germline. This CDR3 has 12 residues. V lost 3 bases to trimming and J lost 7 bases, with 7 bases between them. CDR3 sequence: CASSFIVQPQHF. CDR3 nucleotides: TGTGCCAGCAGTTTCATCGTGCAGCCCCAGCATTTT. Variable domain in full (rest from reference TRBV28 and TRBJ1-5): DVKVTQSSRYLVKRTGEKVFLECVQDMDHENMFWYRQDPGLGLRLIYFSYDVKMKEKGDIPEGYSVSREKKERFSLILESASTNQTSMYLCASSFIVQPQHFGDGTRLSIL.

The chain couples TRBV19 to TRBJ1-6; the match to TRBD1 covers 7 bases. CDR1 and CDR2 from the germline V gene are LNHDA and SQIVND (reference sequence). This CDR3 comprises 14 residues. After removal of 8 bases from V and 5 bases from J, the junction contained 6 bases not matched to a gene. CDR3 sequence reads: CASQAGTDNSPLHF. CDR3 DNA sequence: TGTGCCAGTCAAGCCGGGACAGATAATTCACCCCTCCACTTT.

CDR3 region: CASRLTGQHEQYF. The DNA of the CDR3 is TGCGCCAGCAGATTGACAGGGCAACACGAGCAGTACTTC. V usage is TRBV5-1 and J usage is TRBJ2-7, with 7 nucleotides matching TRBD1. The germline CDR1 and CDR2 sequences are SGHRS and YFSETQ. The junction had 7 bases not matched to a gene; V was cut back by 5 bases and J by 5 bases. The CDR3 is 13 residues long.

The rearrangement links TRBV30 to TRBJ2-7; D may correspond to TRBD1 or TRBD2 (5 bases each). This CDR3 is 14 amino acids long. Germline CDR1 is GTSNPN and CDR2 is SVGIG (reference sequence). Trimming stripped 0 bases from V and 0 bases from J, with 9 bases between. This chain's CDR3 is CAWSVRGLSYEQYF. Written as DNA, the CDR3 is TGTGCCTGGAGTGTACGGGGCCTCTCCTACGAGCAGTACTTC.

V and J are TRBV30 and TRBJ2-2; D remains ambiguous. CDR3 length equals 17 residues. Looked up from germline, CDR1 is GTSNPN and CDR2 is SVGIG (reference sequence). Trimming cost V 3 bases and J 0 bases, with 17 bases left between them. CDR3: CAWRATRNTANTGELFF. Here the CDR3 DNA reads TGTGCCTGGAGGGCTACCAGAAACACCGCGAACACCGGGGAGCTGTTTTTT.